The entry below describes one T cell receptor (beta chain). Its antigen is still unknown. The data were obtained in a study of cytomegalovirus exposure and HLA in healthy donors. Study conclusions and caveats: Overall, about 160 TCR beta chains were annotated as cytomegalovirus-associated.

Trimming took 5 bases from V and 5 from J; bases not matched to a gene: 7. Per germline, CDR1 SGHNT and CDR2 YENEEA. CDR3 length: 15 residues. PCR involved 60 Vbeta and 13 Jbeta primers. Using immunoSEQ multiplex PCR, the repertoire was profiled, and TCRdb retains in-frame clones only, with some absent. The data show about 140,000 clones, with around 72% seen just once and approximately 4% held by the top ten. The chain links TRBV11-3 to TRBJ2-7; 12 bases agree with TRBD2. Sequencing was done on a sample of PBMCs. This TCR was sampled from a man between 45 and 60 years old in good health and CMV-seropositive. The CDR3 sequence is CASSPSSGRVHEQYF. In nucleotides, the CDR3 is TGTGCCAGCAGCCCATCTAGCGGGAGGGTCCACGAGCAGTACTTC.